These T cell receptor beta chains were read from a single sample in a study of cytomegalovirus exposure and HLA in healthy donors. Generated by immunoSEQ multiplex PCR, the TCRdb table keeps only in-frame clones and is missing some. The data contain under 90,000 clones, about 79% of them singletons. The sample consisted of PBMCs. These receptors all stem from a woman between 35 and 50 years old in good health and CMV-seronegative. Both conserved end residues are part of each CDR3. The D gene is left open where the match is weak. Clone sizes are given selectively: once, few, many, or a class where the clone is expanded.

cdr3_aa: CSVQGRTGDSTEAFF
cdr3_nt: TGCAGCGTTCAGGGCAGGACAGGGGATAGCACTGAAGCTTTCTTT
d_call: TRBD1
cdr3_length: 15
j_call: TRBJ1-1
clone_size: NA
v_call: TRBV29-1

cdr3_aa: CAIGLAANYEQYF
cdr3_nt: TGTGCCATCGGACTAGCGGCCAATTACGAGCAGTACTTC
d_call: TRBD2
cdr3_length: 13
j_call: TRBJ2-7
clone_size: NA
v_call: TRBV10-3

cdr3_aa: CASSSYTSTGFNEQYF
cdr3_nt: TGTGCCAGCAGTTCTTACACTTCGACAGGATTTAACGAGCAGTACTTC
d_call: NA
cdr3_length: 16
j_call: TRBJ2-7
clone_size: NA
v_call: TRBV28

cdr3_aa: CASSYSGAGAAYEQYF
cdr3_nt: TGTGCCAGCAGTTACTCAGGGGCGGGGGCGGCCTACGAGCAGTACTTC
d_call: NA
cdr3_length: 16
j_call: TRBJ2-7
clone_size: NA
v_call: TRBV6-5

cdr3_aa: CASRFNNNEQFF
cdr3_nt: TGTGCCAGCAGATTTAATAACAATGAGCAGTTCTTC
d_call: NA
cdr3_length: 12
j_call: TRBJ2-1
clone_size: NA
v_call: TRBV11-2

cdr3_aa: CASSPVYSGGAYEQFF
cdr3_nt: TGCGCCAGCAGCCCGGTTTACAGCGGGGGGGCCTATGAGCAGTTCTTC
d_call: TRBD2
cdr3_length: 16
j_call: TRBJ2-1
clone_size: NA
v_call: TRBV5-1

cdr3_aa: CASRKKPLAGVGFGDEQYF
cdr3_nt: TGTGCCAGCCGGAAAAAGCCTTTAGCGGGAGTGGGGTTCGGGGACGAGCAGTACTTC
d_call: TRBD2
cdr3_length: 19
j_call: TRBJ2-7
clone_size: NA
v_call: TRBV19

cdr3_aa: CSAGTGRNTGELFF
cdr3_nt: TGCAGCGCCGGGACAGGGAGAAACACCGGGGAGCTGTTTTTT
d_call: TRBD1
cdr3_length: 14
j_call: TRBJ2-2
clone_size: NA
v_call: TRBV29-1

cdr3_aa: CASSFIAGGWNEQFF
cdr3_nt: TGTGCCAGCAGTTTTATAGCGGGAGGGTGGAATGAGCAGTTCTTC
d_call: TRBD2
cdr3_length: 15
j_call: TRBJ2-1
clone_size: NA
v_call: TRBV27

cdr3_aa: CATQKREEVSPLHF
cdr3_nt: TGTGCCACCCAAAAACGCGAAGAGGTTTCACCCCTCCACTTT
d_call: NA
cdr3_length: 14
j_call: TRBJ1-6
clone_size: NA
v_call: TRBV6-1

cdr3_aa: CASRPYRGSEAFF
cdr3_nt: TGTGCCAGCAGACCATACAGGGGCTCCGAAGCTTTCTTT
d_call: TRBD1
cdr3_length: 13
j_call: TRBJ1-1
clone_size: NA
v_call: TRBV6-5

cdr3_aa: CAWSASNEQFF
cdr3_nt: TGTGCCTGGAGCGCCAGTAATGAGCAGTTCTTC
d_call: NA
cdr3_length: 11
j_call: TRBJ2-1
clone_size: NA
v_call: TRBV30

cdr3_aa: CACTDRDSGNTIYF
cdr3_nt: TGTGCCTGCACGGACAGGGACTCTGGAAACACCATATATTTT
d_call: TRBD1
cdr3_length: 14
j_call: TRBJ1-3
clone_size: NA
v_call: TRBV30

cdr3_aa: CATSRDEVNEQFF
cdr3_nt: TGTGCCACCAGCAGAGATGAGGTCAATGAGCAGTTCTTC
d_call: NA
cdr3_length: 13
j_call: TRBJ2-1
clone_size: NA
v_call: TRBV15

cdr3_aa: CAWSEATRGYTF
cdr3_nt: TGTGCCTGGAGTGAGGCAACGAGGGGCTACACCTTC
d_call: NA
cdr3_length: 12
j_call: TRBJ1-2
clone_size: NA
v_call: TRBV30

cdr3_aa: CASSGPGSEKLFF
cdr3_nt: TGTGCCAGCAGCGGACCGGGGAGTGAAAAACTGTTTTTT
d_call: NA
cdr3_length: 13
j_call: TRBJ1-4
clone_size: NA
v_call: TRBV7-8

cdr3_aa: CASSDIAGEGNEKLFF
cdr3_nt: TGTGCCAGCAGTGACATCGCAGGGGAGGGGAATGAAAAACTGTTTTTT
d_call: NA
cdr3_length: 16
j_call: TRBJ1-4
clone_size: NA
v_call: TRBV6-1

cdr3_aa: CASSISSPGDQPQHF
cdr3_nt: TGTGCCAGTAGTATCTCCAGCCCCGGGGATCAGCCCCAGCATTTT
d_call: NA
cdr3_length: 15
j_call: TRBJ1-5
clone_size: NA
v_call: TRBV19

cdr3_aa: CASRADRATDTQYF
cdr3_nt: TGTGCCAGCAGGGCCGACAGGGCGACAGATACGCAGTATTTT
d_call: TRBD1
cdr3_length: 14
j_call: TRBJ2-3
clone_size: NA
v_call: TRBV27

cdr3_aa: CASSTRDKIGYTF
cdr3_nt: TGTGCCAGCAGTACCCGGGACAAGATTGGCTACACCTTC
d_call: NA
cdr3_length: 13
j_call: TRBJ1-2
clone_size: NA
v_call: TRBV27

cdr3_aa: CASAADRDSLEGYTF
cdr3_nt: TGTGCCAGTGCGGCCGACAGGGACAGCCTGGAGGGCTACACCTTC
d_call: TRBD1
cdr3_length: 15
j_call: TRBJ1-2
clone_size: few
v_call: TRBV7-6

cdr3_aa: CASSPRVAGIETQYF
cdr3_nt: TGCGCCAGCAGCCCCCGGGTAGCGGGGATTGAGACCCAGTACTTC
d_call: TRBD2
cdr3_length: 15
j_call: TRBJ2-5
clone_size: few
v_call: TRBV5-1

cdr3_aa: CASRAAGERGTYEQYF
cdr3_nt: TGTGCCAGCAGAGCAGCGGGAGAGCGGGGAACCTACGAGCAGTACTTC
d_call: TRBD2
cdr3_length: 16
j_call: TRBJ2-7
clone_size: few
v_call: TRBV7-8

cdr3_aa: CASSPRNENRGPGTEAFF
cdr3_nt: TGTGCCAGCAGCCCCCGAAATGAAAACAGGGGGCCGGGAACTGAAGCTTTCTTT
d_call: TRBD1
cdr3_length: 18
j_call: TRBJ1-1
clone_size: few
v_call: TRBV5-8

cdr3_aa: CASSDGSQDTQYF
cdr3_nt: TGTGCTAGCAGCGACGGGAGTCAGGATACGCAGTATTTT
d_call: NA
cdr3_length: 13
j_call: TRBJ2-3
clone_size: NA
v_call: TRBV7-7

cdr3_aa: CASSFWRDTGELFF
cdr3_nt: TGTGCCAGCAGCTTCTGGAGGGACACCGGGGAGCTGTTTTTT
d_call: NA
cdr3_length: 14
j_call: TRBJ2-2
clone_size: once
v_call: TRBV11-2

cdr3_aa: CASRLAGGNEQFF
cdr3_nt: TGCGCCAGCAGACTAGCGGGGGGGAATGAGCAGTTCTTC
d_call: TRBD2
cdr3_length: 13
j_call: TRBJ2-1
clone_size: NA
v_call: TRBV5-1

cdr3_aa: CSVEAGGEAFF
cdr3_nt: TGCAGCGTTGAAGCTGGGGGCGAAGCTTTCTTT
d_call: NA
cdr3_length: 11
j_call: TRBJ1-1
clone_size: few
v_call: TRBV29-1

cdr3_aa: CSVGVGGFDQPQHF
cdr3_nt: TGCAGCGTTGGGGTAGGGGGCTTCGATCAGCCCCAGCATTTT
d_call: TRBD1
cdr3_length: 14
j_call: TRBJ1-5
clone_size: few
v_call: TRBV29-1

cdr3_aa: CASSLDRDHEQYF
cdr3_nt: TGTGCCAGCAGCTTGGACAGGGACCACGAGCAGTACTTC
d_call: TRBD1
cdr3_length: 13
j_call: TRBJ2-7
clone_size: NA
v_call: TRBV7-7

cdr3_aa: CASSPNTGELFF
cdr3_nt: TGTGCCAGCAGCCCTAACACCGGGGAGCTGTTTTTT
d_call: NA
cdr3_length: 12
j_call: TRBJ2-2
clone_size: NA
v_call: TRBV7-3

cdr3_aa: CSSSPLPVEAFF
cdr3_nt: TGTTCCAGCAGCCCCCTTCCGGTTGAAGCTTTCTTT
d_call: NA
cdr3_length: 12
j_call: TRBJ1-1
clone_size: NA
v_call: TRBV7-9

cdr3_aa: CASSLVSGRAHNEQFF
cdr3_nt: TGTGCCAGCAGCTTGGTTAGCGGGAGGGCCCACAATGAGCAGTTCTTC
d_call: TRBD2
cdr3_length: 16
j_call: TRBJ2-1
clone_size: NA
v_call: TRBV7-9

cdr3_aa: CASSGRGAYGYTF
cdr3_nt: TGTGCCAGCAGTGGGCGGGGTGCCTATGGCTACACCTTC
d_call: NA
cdr3_length: 13
j_call: TRBJ1-2
clone_size: NA
v_call: TRBV2

cdr3_aa: CASSLRAGRNQETQYF
cdr3_nt: TGTGCCAGCAGCTTAAGGGCAGGGAGGAACCAAGAGACCCAGTACTTC
d_call: NA
cdr3_length: 16
j_call: TRBJ2-5
clone_size: NA
v_call: TRBV11-1

cdr3_aa: CAWDTGKTYEQYF
cdr3_nt: TGTGCCTGGGACACAGGGAAGACCTACGAGCAGTACTTC
d_call: NA
cdr3_length: 13
j_call: TRBJ2-7
clone_size: NA
v_call: TRBV30

cdr3_aa: CATSRDPSGLEETQYF
cdr3_nt: TGTGCCACCAGCAGAGATCCTAGCGGCCTAGAAGAGACCCAGTACTTC
d_call: TRBD2
cdr3_length: 16
j_call: TRBJ2-5
clone_size: NA
v_call: TRBV15

cdr3_aa: CASSQDVGLYNEQFF
cdr3_nt: TGCGCCAGCAGCCAAGACGTGGGCCTTTACAATGAGCAGTTCTTC
d_call: NA
cdr3_length: 15
j_call: TRBJ2-1
clone_size: NA
v_call: TRBV4-3

cdr3_aa: CATSRDEDGIYGYTF
cdr3_nt: TGTGCCACCAGCAGAGACGAGGACGGGATCTATGGCTACACCTTC
d_call: NA
cdr3_length: 15
j_call: TRBJ1-2
clone_size: once
v_call: TRBV15

cdr3_aa: CAWSYRDRGIYEQYF
cdr3_nt: TGTGCCTGGAGCTACCGGGACAGGGGTATCTACGAGCAGTACTTC
d_call: TRBD1
cdr3_length: 15
j_call: TRBJ2-7
clone_size: few
v_call: TRBV30

cdr3_aa: CSVVAARSTDTQYF
cdr3_nt: TGCAGCGTTGTAGCGGCCCGAAGCACAGATACGCAGTATTTT
d_call: NA
cdr3_length: 14
j_call: TRBJ2-3
clone_size: NA
v_call: TRBV29-1

cdr3_aa: CASSILFRGPYEQYF
cdr3_nt: TGTGCCAGTAGTATTTTATTCAGGGGTCCCTACGAGCAGTACTTC
d_call: NA
cdr3_length: 15
j_call: TRBJ2-7
clone_size: NA
v_call: TRBV19